This T cell receptor (beta chain) was retrieved from a study of blood T cell repertoires in COVID-19. Germline-derived CDR1 and CDR2 are SNHLY and FYNNEI. The CDR3 consists of 15 residues. The germline V and J ends were trimmed by 8 bases and 0 bases, with 14 bases remaining between them. The assay was immunoSEQ multiplex PCR, and TCRdb's table has in-frame clones only and misses some. Of 150,000 to 200,000 clones listed, approximately 80% are singletons. Individuals drawn from under 30 US areas were roughly 18 to 95 years old. The origin of this receptor is a middle-aged man who had recovered from COVID-19. The sequenced material came from PBMCs or T cells enriched from blood (not recorded which). V is TRBV2 and J is TRBJ1-5; tentatively, D is TRBD1 (5 bases). CDR3 loop: CASGPGLNSNQPQHF. CDR3 DNA: TGTGCCAGCGGCCCGGGACTAAATAGCAATCAGCCCCAGCATTTT. The full variable domain, its missing parts supplied by reference TRBV2 and TRBJ1-5, is EPEVTQTPSHQVTQMGQEVILRCVPISNHLYFYWYRQILGQKVEFLVSFYNNEISEKSEIFDDQFSVERPDGSNFTLKIRSTKLEDSAMYFCASGPGLNSNQPQHFGDGTRLSIL.